The 28 T cell receptor beta chains reported below all come from one sample, sequenced in a study of blood T cell repertoires in COVID-19. Measured with immunoSEQ multiplex PCR; TCRdb has only the in-frame clones, and not every one. The sample yields around 150,000 clones, 65% to 90% seen once. The sample taken for sequencing was peripheral blood. All receptors derive from a woman in her thirties or forties with COVID-19, enrolled during active disease.

This clone was seen only once. V usage is TRBV29-1 and J usage is TRBJ2-1; weak D call: TRBD2 (6 bases). In germline, CDR1 is SQVTM, CDR2 ANQGSEA. The CDR3 length is 15 residues. With 7 bases removed from V and 0 bases from J, the gap between germline ends came to 16 bases. The CDR3 coding sequence is TGCAGCGCGGCACTGATGGGGGGCTCCTACAATGAGCAGTTCTTC. This sequence encodes CSAALMGGSYNEQFF.

CDR3 DNA sequence: TGTGCCACCCGGGGGACAGAGGAGACCCAGTACTTC. Residues: CATRGTEETQYF. This chain uses TRBV11-1 with TRBJ2-5, with D tentatively TRBD1 (7 bases). This CDR3 spans 12 amino acids. Germline-derived CDR1 and CDR2 are SGHAT and FQDESV (reference sequence). Deletions cut 10 bases from V and 5 bases from J, with 14 bases between.

As concerns this clone: The sample carries other DNA sequences with the same CDR3. The chain couples TRBV28 to TRBJ2-7; D gene uncertain. The CDR3 consists of 12 residues. CDR1 MDHEN and CDR2 SYDVKM come from the germline V gene. The V and J ends lost 3 bases and 4 bases respectively, with 7 bases between them. CDR3 DNA: TGTGCCAGCAGTTTGTCAGGTTACGAGCAGTACTTC. Translated, it gives CASSLSGYEQYF.

A few counts support this clone. The chain is built from TRBV5-4 and TRBJ2-1; 9 positions agree with TRBD1. CDR3 length equals 16 residues. V lost 2 bases, J lost 7 bases, and 10 bases stayed unmatched. CDR1 and CDR2 (germline): SGHNT, YYREEE (reference sequence). In DNA form, the CDR3 reads TGTGCCAGCAGCTTAAGAACCGGGACAGGGATGAATGAGCAGTTCTTC. Translating gives CASSLRTGTGMNEQFF.

The V gene is TRBV5-1, the J gene TRBJ2-7; 9 bases match TRBD2. The germline V gene has CDR1 SGHRS and CDR2 YFSETQ. This CDR3 comprises 15 residues. Unmatched junction bases numbered 5, after V lost 0 bases and J lost 4 bases. The CDR3 reads CASSLEGGRAYEQYF. CDR3 DNA sequence: TGCGCCAGCAGCTTGGAAGGCGGGAGGGCTTACGAGCAGTACTTC.

The rearrangement uses TRBV6-5 and TRBJ1-1, with 10 bases aligning to TRBD1. The V gene's germline CDR1 is MNHEY and CDR2 SVGAGI. J was trimmed by 5 bases and V by 5 bases; bases with no gene match: 8. The CDR3 is 15 residues long. This CDR3 reads CASSPSRDRGTEAFF. The DNA for the CDR3 is TGTGCCAGCAGTCCCTCGAGGGACAGGGGTACTGAAGCTTTCTTT.

This chain uses TRBV5-1 with TRBJ2-5; 12 nucleotides line up with TRBD2. The CDR3 contains 15 residues. The J segment lost 5 bases and the V segment lost 6 bases, leaving 8 bases of the junction unmatched. The germline CDR1 and CDR2 sequences are SGHRS and YFSETQ. The CDR3 reads CASTRWTSGIETQYF. CDR3 nucleotide sequence: TGCGCCAGCACACGGTGGACTAGCGGGATTGAGACCCAGTACTTC.

This clone was detected once. One end of the junction does not line up with germline, which may come from a read error. CDR3 DNA: TGTGCTAGCAGCTTAGCGGGAGCGTACAATGAGCAGTTCTTC. The encoded protein is CASSLAGAYNEQFF. This sequence joins TRBV7-7 and TRBJ2-1; 9 bases agree with TRBD2. The CDR3 is 14 residues long. CDR1 SSHAT and CDR2 FNYEAQ come from the germline V gene (reference sequence).

This chain uses TRBV2 with TRBJ2-7, with TRBD1 matching 10 bases. The CDR3 runs to 15 residues. The V gene end was trimmed by 5 bases and the J gene end by 5 bases; junction bases not matched to a gene: 9. Germline CDR1 reads SNHLY; CDR2 reads FYNNEI. The CDR3, as DNA: TGTGCCAGCAGTAATGCGGGACAGGGGAATAACGAGCAGTACGTC. It translates to CASSNAGQGNNEQYV.

This rearrangement joins TRBV28 to TRBJ1-5; D not certain. With 2 bases removed from V and 5 bases from J, the gap between germline ends came to 10 bases. CDR1 is MDHEN and CDR2 is SYDVKM in the germline V gene. This CDR3 comprises 14 residues. CDR3 loop: CASSLLGKYQPQHF. In DNA, the CDR3 is TGTGCCAGCAGTTTACTGGGCAAGTATCAGCCCCAGCATTTT.

V and J are TRBV25-1 and TRBJ2-1; D is unclear. There are 15 residues in the CDR3. Germline values: CDR1 MGHDK, CDR2 SYGVNS. Trimming removed 6 bases at V and 2 bases at J, with 14 bases between. For the CDR3, the DNA is TGTGCCAGCAGGATGGCCGGCGGAGCCTACAATGAGCAGTTCTTC. It translates to CASRMAGGAYNEQFF. Full variable domain (rest looked up from reference TRBV25-1 and TRBJ2-1): EADIYQTPRYLVIGTGKKITLECSQTMGHDKMYWYQQDPGMELHLIHYSYGVNSTEKGDLSSESTVSRIRTEHFPLTLESARPSHTSQYLCASRMAGGAYNEQFFGPGTRLTVL.

V and J are TRBV19 and TRBJ1-6, with a possible D match to TRBD1 (6 bases). CDR1 is LNHDA, CDR2 SQIVND, per germline (reference sequence). The CDR3 covers 13 residues. Trimming left V 5 bases short and J 7 bases short, with 9 bases between. The CDR3 loop is CASSVGTNSPLHF. CDR3 sequence (DNA): TGTGCCAGTAGTGTGGGGACAAATTCACCCCTCCACTTT. Full variable domain (remainder filled in from reference TRBV19 and TRBJ1-6): DGGITQSPKYLFRKEGQNVTLSCEQNLNHDAMYWYRQDPGQGLRLIYYSQIVNDFQKGDIAEGYSVSREKKESFPLTVTSAQKNPTAFYLCASSVGTNSPLHFGNGTRLTVT.

V gene TRBV6-5 combines with J gene TRBJ1-3, with D possibly matching TRBD1 (6 bases). Trimming took 5 bases from V and 0 from J, leaving 11 bases between them. Per the germline V gene, CDR1 is MNHEY and CDR2 is SVGAGI. This CDR3 is built from 15 residues. The CDR3 nucleotides read TGTGCCAGCAGTAACAGGGAGGGCTCTGGAAACACCATATATTTT. Its protein product is CASSNREGSGNTIYF.

The rearrangement joins TRBV5-6 to TRBJ1-2, with D unclear. The germline gives CDR1 SGHDT, CDR2 YYEEEE. The CDR3 is 13 amino acids. Deletions cut 0 bases from V and 7 bases from J, with 10 bases between. This CDR3 is CASSLAGFGGYTF. Here the CDR3 DNA reads TGTGCCAGCAGCTTGGCGGGGTTTGGTGGCTACACCTTC.

V gene TRBV12-3 or TRBV12-4 combines with J gene TRBJ2-3, with D unclear. The ends were cut back, 7 bases at V and 6 bases at J, with 8 bases in the middle. The CDR3 is 11 residues long. Here the CDR3 DNA reads TGTGCCAGCAAAAGACTCGATACGCAGTATTTT. Its translation: CASKRLDTQYF.

This rearrangement joins TRBV4-1 to TRBJ1-2; D is ambiguous. The CDR3 runs 15 residues. Trimming shortened V by 2 bases and J by 4 bases, and 14 bases separated the two germline ends. In germline, CDR1 is MGHRA, CDR2 YSYEKL. Here the CDR3 DNA reads TGCGCCAGCAGCCAATCGGGGTGGCACGGCTATGGCTACACCTTC. It yields the protein CASSQSGWHGYGYTF.

This clone was observed once. The rearrangement links TRBV3-1 (or the pseudogene TRBV3-2) to TRBJ2-1; D is perhaps TRBD2 (5 bases). The CDR3 has 14 amino acids. Germline V gene lookup returns CDR1 LGHDT and CDR2 YNNKEL (reference sequence). Trimming shortened V by 0 bases and J by 7 bases, and 10 bases separated the two germline ends. In DNA, the CDR3 is TGTGCCAGCAGCCAAGATTCTAGCAGGAATGAGCAGTTCTTC. The encoded protein is CASSQDSSRNEQFF.

V gene TRBV6-1 combines with J gene TRBJ2-5; 10 nucleotides align to TRBD1. Germline V lookup: CDR1 MNHNS, CDR2 SASEGT. Trimming took 3 bases from V and 4 from J; bases not matched to a gene: 5. The CDR3 spans 15 residues. The CDR3: CASSDPGQGIETQYF. The CDR3 bases are TGTGCCAGCAGTGACCCGGGACAGGGGATAGAGACCCAGTACTTC.

This clone turned up a few times. The chain has TRBV14 and TRBJ2-3; TRBD2 matches at 9 bases. The CDR3 covers 16 residues. The germline gives CDR1 SGHDN, CDR2 FVKESK. V shed 2 bases and J 1 base; nucleotides not matched to a gene: 4. CDR3: CASSQRRGGGTDTQYF. The CDR3 nucleotides are TGTGCCAGCAGCCAACGGCGGGGGGGCGGCACAGATACGCAGTATTTT.

The chain couples TRBV6-5 to TRBJ1-5; TRBD1 matches at 8 bases. The germline V gene encodes CDR1 MNHEY and CDR2 SVGAGI. This CDR3 is 13 amino acids long. Trimming took 9 bases from V and 3 from J; bases not matched to a gene: 4. The CDR3 region is CASSDRVNQPQHF. CDR3 nucleotides: TGTGCCAGTTCGGACAGGGTCAATCAGCCCCAGCATTTT.

V usage is TRBV2 and J usage is TRBJ1-4; D possibly corresponds to TRBD1 (6 bases). The CDR3 contains 16 residues. CDR1 is SNHLY, CDR2 FYNNEI, per germline. Between the trimmed V and J ends, which lost 3 bases and 3 bases, there was a span of 14 bases. Here the CDR3 reads CASSEPGGGPNEKLFF. DNA for the CDR3: TGTGCCAGCAGTGAGCCCGGGGGGGGGCCTAATGAAAAACTGTTTTTT.

This chain uses TRBV28 with TRBJ1-6; 10 bases fit TRBD1. Germline V gives CDR1 MDHEN, CDR2 SYDVKM. The CDR3 is made up of 15 amino acids. The junction had 3 bases not matched to a gene; V was cut back by 3 bases and J by 7 bases. DNA for the CDR3: TGTGCCAGCAGTTTGGGGACAGGGGTGAATTCACCCCTCCACTTT. This translates into CASSLGTGVNSPLHF.

The chain uses TRBV30 and TRBJ2-5, with TRBD2 matching 14 bases. The CDR3 extends over 17 amino acids. Trimming cost V 0 bases and J 5 bases; bases outside gene matches: 8. Germline-derived CDR1 and CDR2 are GTSNPN and SVGIG (reference sequence). Here the CDR3 DNA reads TGTGCCTGGAGTGTACTGGGGACTAGCGGGAGTTGGGAGACCCAGTACTTC. It yields the protein CAWSVLGTSGSWETQYF.

The gene calls are TRBV24-1 and TRBJ2-1; 7 nucleotides align to TRBD2. With 9 bases clipped from V and 4 bases from J, the junction kept 11 bases outside the gene matches. Germline assignment: CDR1 KGHDR and CDR2 SFDVKD. The CDR3 runs to 15 residues. CDR3 amino acids: CATGKAGTKYNEQFF. CDR3 nucleotide sequence: TGTGCCACCGGCAAAGCGGGGACTAAGTACAATGAGCAGTTCTTC.

The chain joins TRBV6-5 to TRBJ2-1, with no clear D. Per germline, CDR1 MNHEY and CDR2 SVGAGI. The CDR3 extends over 16 amino acids. The germline V and J ends were trimmed by 0 bases and 0 bases, with 9 bases remaining between them. The CDR3 protein is CASSYSRKSSYNEQFF. The CDR3, as DNA: TGTGCCAGCAGTTACTCCCGAAAGAGCTCCTACAATGAGCAGTTCTTC.

J is TRBJ2-7 and V is TRBV5-4, with 11 bases identical to TRBD1. Germline V gives CDR1 SGHNT, CDR2 YYREEE (reference sequence). The CDR3 extends over 14 amino acids. V shed 5 bases, J shed 5 bases, and the junction held 6 bases outside the gene matches. The chain's CDR3 is CASRGDRGIHEQYF. The CDR3 DNA is TGTGCCAGCAGGGGGGACAGGGGGATACACGAGCAGTACTTC.

This clone was counted between two and nine times. J is TRBJ2-3 and V is TRBV3-1 (or the pseudogene TRBV3-2); 8 bases agree with TRBD2. Germline trimming cut 4 bases from V and 0 bases from J; bases unmatched to any gene: 3. This CDR3 contains 15 residues. Germline V CDR1 and CDR2: LGHDT, YNNKEL (reference sequence). The CDR3: CASSPSGLSTDTQYF. DNA for the CDR3: TGTGCCAGCAGCCCTAGCGGGCTTAGCACAGATACGCAGTATTTT.

In this sample, this clone turned up a few times. The chain links TRBV10-1 to TRBJ2-3, with D possibly being TRBD2 (6 bases). Per germline, CDR1 WNHNN and CDR2 SYGVQD (reference sequence). The CDR3 is 18 amino acids. Trimming removed 8 bases from V and 7 bases from J, with 31 bases in between. CDR3 protein: CASLVSKLRGSGGHTQYF. CDR3 in DNA: TGCGCCAGCCTTGTCTCTAAACTACGGGGTAGCGGAGGCCATACGCAGTATTTT.